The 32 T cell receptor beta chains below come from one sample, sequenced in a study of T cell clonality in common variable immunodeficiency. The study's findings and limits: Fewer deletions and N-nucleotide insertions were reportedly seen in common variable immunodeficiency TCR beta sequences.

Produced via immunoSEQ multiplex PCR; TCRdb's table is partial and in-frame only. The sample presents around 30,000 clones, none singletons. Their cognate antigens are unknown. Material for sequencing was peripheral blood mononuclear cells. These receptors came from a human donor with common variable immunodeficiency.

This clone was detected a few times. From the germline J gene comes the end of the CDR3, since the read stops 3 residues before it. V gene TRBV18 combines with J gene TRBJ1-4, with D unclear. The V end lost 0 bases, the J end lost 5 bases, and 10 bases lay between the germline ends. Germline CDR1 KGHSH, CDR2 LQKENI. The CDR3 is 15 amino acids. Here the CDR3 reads CASSPPISKNEKLFF. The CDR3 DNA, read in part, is TGTGCCAGCTCACCACCAATTAGTAAAAATGAAAAA.

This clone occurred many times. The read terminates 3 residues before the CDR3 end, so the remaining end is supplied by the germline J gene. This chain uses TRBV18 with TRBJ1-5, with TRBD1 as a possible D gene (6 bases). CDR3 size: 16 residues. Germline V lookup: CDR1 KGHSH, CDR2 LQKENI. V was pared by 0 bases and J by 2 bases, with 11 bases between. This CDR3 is CASSPPEGGGNQPQHF. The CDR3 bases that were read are TGTGCCAGCTCACCACCTGAAGGGGGTGGCAATCAGCCC. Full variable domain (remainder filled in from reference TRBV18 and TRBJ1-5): NAGVMQNPRHLVRRRGQEARLRCSPMKGHSHVYWYRQLPEEGLKFMVYLQKENIIDESGMPKERFSAEFPKEGPSILRIQQVVRGDSAAYFCASSPPEGGGNQPQHFGDGTRLSIL.

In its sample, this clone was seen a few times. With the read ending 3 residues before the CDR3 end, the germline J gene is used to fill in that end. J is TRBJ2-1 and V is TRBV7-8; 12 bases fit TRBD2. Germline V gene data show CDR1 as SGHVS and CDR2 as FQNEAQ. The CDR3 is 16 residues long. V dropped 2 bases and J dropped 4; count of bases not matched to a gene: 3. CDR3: CASSLLAGGRYNEQFF. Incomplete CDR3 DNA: TGTGCCAGCAGCTTACTAGCGGGGGGGCGTTACAATGAG.

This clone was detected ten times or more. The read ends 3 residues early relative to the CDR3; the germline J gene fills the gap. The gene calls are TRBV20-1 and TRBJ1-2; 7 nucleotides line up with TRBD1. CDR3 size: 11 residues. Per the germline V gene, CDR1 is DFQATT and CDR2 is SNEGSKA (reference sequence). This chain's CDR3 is CSVTGEGGYTF. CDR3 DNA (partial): TGCAGTGTCACAGGGGAGGGGGGC.

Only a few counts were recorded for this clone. The CDR3 spells CASSGGQGLYEQYF. The CDR3 bases that were read are TGTGCCAGCAGCGGCGGACAGGGACTCTACGAG. The gene calls are TRBV2 and TRBJ2-7; 8 bases align to TRBD1. The read ends 3 residues shy of where the CDR3 ends; the end is completed using the germline J gene. The CDR3 contains 14 residues. Germline V CDR1 and CDR2: SNHLY, FYNNEI. V shed 6 bases, J shed 3 bases, and the junction held 7 bases outside the gene matches. The entire variable domain, with the rest obtained from reference TRBV2 and TRBJ2-7, is as follows: EPEVTQTPSHQVTQMGQEVILRCVPISNHLYFYWYRQILGQKVEFLVSFYNNEISEKSEIFDDQFSVERPDGSNFTLKIRSTKLEDSAMYFCASSGGQGLYEQYFGPGTRLTVT.

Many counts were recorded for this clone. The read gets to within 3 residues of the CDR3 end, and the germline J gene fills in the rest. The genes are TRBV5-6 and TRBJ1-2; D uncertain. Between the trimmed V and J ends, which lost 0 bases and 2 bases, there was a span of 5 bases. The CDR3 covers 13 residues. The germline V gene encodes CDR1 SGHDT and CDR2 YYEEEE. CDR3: CASSLVQNYGYTF. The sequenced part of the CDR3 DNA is TGTGCCAGCAGCTTGGTTCAAAACTATGGC.

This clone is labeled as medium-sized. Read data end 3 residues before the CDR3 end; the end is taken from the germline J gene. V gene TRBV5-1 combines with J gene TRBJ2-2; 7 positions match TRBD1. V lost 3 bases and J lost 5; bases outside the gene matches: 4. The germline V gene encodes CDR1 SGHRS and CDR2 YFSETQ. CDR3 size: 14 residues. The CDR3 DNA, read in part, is TGCGCCAGCAGCTCGGGACAGCCTACCGGGGAG. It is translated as CASSSGQPTGE. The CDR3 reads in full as CASSSGQPTGELFF.

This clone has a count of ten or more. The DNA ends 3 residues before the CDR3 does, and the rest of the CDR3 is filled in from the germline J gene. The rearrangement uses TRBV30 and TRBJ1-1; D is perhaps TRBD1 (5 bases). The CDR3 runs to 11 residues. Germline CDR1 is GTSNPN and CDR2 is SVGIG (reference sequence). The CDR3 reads CAWSGGRAAFF. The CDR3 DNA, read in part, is TGTGCCTGGAGTGGGGGCAGGGCC.

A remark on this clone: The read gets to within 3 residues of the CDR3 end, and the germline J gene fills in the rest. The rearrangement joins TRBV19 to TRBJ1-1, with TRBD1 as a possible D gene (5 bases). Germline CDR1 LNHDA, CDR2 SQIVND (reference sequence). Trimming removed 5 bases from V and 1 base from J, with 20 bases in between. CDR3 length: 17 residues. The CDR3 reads CASSSRPPTVANTEAFF. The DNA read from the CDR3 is TGTGCCAGTAGTTCCAGGCCCCCGACAGTCGCGAACACTGAA.

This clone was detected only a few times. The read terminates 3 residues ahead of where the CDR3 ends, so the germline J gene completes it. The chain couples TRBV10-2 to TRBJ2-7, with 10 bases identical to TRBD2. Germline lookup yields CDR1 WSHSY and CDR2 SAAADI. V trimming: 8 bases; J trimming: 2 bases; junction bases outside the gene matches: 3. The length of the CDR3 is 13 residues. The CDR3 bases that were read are TGCGCCAGCCGTGGACTAGCGGCCTACGAG. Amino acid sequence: CASRGLAAYE. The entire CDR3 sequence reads CASRGLAAYEQYF.

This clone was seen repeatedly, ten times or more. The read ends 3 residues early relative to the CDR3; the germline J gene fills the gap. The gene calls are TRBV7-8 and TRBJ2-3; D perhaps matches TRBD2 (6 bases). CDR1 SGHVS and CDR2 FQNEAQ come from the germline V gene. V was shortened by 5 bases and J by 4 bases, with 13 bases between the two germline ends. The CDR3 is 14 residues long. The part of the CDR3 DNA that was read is TGTGCCAGCAGCCCAACGACTAGATCAGATACG. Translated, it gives CASSPTTRSDT. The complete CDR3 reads CASSPTTRSDTQYF. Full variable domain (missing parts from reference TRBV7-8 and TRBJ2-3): GAGVSQSPRYKVAKRGQDVALRCDPISGHVSLFWYQQALGQGPEFLTYFQNEAQLDKSGLPSDRFFAERPEGSVSTLKIQRTQQEDSAVYLCASSPTTRSDTQYFGPGTRLTVL.

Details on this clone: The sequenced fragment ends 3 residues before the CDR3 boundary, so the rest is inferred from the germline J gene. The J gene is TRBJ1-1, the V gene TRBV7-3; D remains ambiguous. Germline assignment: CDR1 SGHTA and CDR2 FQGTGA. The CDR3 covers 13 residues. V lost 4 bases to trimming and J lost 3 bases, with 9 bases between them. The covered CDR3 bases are TGTGCCAGCAGCTCTGGCCTCTACACTGAA. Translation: CASSSGLYTE. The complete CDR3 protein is CASSSGLYTEAFF.

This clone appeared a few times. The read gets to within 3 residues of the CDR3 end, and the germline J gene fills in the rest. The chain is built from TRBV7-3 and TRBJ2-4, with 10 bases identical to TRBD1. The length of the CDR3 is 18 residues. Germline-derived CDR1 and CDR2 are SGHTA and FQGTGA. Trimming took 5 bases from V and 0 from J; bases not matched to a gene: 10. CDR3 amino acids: CASSPGQGSSLAKNIQYF. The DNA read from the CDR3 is TGTGCCAGCAGCCCGGGACAGGGGTCCTCCTTAGCCAAAAACATT.

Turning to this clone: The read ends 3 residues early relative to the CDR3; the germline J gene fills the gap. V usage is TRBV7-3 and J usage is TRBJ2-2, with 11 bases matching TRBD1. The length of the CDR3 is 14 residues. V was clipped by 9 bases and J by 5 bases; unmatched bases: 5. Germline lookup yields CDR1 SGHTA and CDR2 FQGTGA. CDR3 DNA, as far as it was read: TGTGCCAGTACCGGGACAGGGGGAACCGGGGAG. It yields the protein CASTGTGGTGE. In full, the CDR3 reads CASTGTGGTGELFF.

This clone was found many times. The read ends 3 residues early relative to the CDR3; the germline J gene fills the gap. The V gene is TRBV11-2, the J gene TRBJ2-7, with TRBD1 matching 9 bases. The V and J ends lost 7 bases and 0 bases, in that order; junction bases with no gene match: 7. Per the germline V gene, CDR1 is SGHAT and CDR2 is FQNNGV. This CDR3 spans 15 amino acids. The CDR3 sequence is CASTNRGQGSYEQYF. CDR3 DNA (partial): TGTGCCAGCACCAACAGGGGACAGGGCTCCTACGAG. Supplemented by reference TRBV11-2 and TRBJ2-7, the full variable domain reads EAGVAQSPRYKIIEKRQSVAFWCNPISGHATLYWYQQILGQGPKLLIQFQNNGVVDDSQLPKDRFSAERLKGVDSTLKIQPAKLEDSAVYLCASTNRGQGSYEQYFGPGTRLTVT.

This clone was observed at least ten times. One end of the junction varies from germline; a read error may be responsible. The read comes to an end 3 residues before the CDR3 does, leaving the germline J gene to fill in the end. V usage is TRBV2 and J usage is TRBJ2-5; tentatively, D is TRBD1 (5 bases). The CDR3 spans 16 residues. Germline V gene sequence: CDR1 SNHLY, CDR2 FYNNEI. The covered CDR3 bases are TGTGCCAGCAGTGAAACAGGATACGCTCTGCAAGGGACC. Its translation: CASSETGYALQGT. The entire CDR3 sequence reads CASSETGYALQGTQYF.

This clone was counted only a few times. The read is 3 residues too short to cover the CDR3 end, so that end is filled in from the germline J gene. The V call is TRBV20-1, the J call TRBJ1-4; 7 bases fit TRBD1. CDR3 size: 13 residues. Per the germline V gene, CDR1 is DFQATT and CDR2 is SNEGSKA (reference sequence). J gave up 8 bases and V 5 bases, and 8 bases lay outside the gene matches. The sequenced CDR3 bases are TGCAGTGCTCCGACAGGGCTCGGCGAAAAA. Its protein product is CSAPTGLGEK. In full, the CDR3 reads CSAPTGLGEKLFF.

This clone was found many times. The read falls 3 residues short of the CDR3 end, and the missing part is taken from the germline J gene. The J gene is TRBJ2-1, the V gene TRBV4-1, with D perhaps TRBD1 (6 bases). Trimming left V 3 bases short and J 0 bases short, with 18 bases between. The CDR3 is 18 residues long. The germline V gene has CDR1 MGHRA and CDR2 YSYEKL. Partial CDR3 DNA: TGCGCCAGCAGCCAGGGGGCCCCCGCAGGGGCCTCCTACAATGAG. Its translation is CASSQGAPAGASYNE. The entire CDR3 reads CASSQGAPAGASYNEQFF.

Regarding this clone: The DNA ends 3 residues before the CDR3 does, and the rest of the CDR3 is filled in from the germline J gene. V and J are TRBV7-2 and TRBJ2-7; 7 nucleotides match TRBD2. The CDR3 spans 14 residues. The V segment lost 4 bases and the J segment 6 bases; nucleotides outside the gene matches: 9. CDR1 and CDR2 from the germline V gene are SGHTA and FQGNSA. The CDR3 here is CASSSWGGTCEQYF. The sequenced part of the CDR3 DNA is TGTGCCAGCAGCTCATGGGGGGGAACCTGCGAG.

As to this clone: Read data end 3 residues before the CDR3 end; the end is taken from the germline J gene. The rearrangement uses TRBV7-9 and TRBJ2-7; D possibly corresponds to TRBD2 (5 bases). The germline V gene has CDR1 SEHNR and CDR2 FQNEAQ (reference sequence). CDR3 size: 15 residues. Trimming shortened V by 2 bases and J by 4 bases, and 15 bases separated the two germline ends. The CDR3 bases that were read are TGTGCCAGCAGCTTAATGGACTTCCCAAATTACGAG. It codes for CASSLMDFPNYE. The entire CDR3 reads CASSLMDFPNYEQYF.

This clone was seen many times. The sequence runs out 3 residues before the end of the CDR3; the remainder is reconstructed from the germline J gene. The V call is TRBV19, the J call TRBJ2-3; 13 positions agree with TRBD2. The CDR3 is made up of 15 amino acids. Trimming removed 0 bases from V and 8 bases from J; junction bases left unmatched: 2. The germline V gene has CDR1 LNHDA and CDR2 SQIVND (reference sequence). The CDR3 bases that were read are TGTGCCAGTAGTATAGATAGGACTAGCGGGGGTACG. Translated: CASSIDRTSGGT. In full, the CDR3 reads CASSIDRTSGGTQYF.

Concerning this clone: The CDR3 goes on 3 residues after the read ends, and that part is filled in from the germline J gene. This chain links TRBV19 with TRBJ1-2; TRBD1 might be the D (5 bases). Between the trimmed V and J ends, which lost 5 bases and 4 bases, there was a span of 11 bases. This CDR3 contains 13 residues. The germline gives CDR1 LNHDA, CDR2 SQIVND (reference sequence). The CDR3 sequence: CASSPRGGYGYTF. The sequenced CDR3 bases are TGTGCCAGTAGTCCTAGGGGCGGCTATGGC.

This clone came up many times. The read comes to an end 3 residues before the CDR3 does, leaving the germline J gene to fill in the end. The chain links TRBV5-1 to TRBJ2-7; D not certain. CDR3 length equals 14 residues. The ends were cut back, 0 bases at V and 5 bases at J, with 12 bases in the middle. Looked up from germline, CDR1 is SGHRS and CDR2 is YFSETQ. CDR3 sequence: CASSLGAHDDEQYF. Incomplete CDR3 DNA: TGCGCCAGCAGCTTGGGGGCGCACGATGACGAG.

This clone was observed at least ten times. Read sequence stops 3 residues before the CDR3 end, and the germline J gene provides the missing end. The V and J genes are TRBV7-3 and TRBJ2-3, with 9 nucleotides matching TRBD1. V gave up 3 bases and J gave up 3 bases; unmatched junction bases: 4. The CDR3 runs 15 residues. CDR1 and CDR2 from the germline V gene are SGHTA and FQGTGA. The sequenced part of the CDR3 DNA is TGTGCCAGCAGCTTCGGGACAGGGTATACAGATACG. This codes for CASSFGTGYTDT. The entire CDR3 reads CASSFGTGYTDTQYF.

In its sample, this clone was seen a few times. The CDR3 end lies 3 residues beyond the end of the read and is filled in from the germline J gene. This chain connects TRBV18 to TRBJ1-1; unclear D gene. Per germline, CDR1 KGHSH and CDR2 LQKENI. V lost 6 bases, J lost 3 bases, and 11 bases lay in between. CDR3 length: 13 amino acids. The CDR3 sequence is CASSLAPDTEAFF. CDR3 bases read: TGTGCCAGCTCCCTTGCTCCGGACACTGAA.

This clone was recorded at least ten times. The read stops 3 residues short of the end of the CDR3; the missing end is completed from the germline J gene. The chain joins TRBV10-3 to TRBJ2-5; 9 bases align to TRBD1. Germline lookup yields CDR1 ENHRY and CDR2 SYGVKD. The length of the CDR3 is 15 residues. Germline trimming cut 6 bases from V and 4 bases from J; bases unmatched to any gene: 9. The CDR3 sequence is CAISIGQGRTETQYF. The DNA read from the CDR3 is TGTGCCATCAGCATAGGACAGGGGAGGACAGAGACC.

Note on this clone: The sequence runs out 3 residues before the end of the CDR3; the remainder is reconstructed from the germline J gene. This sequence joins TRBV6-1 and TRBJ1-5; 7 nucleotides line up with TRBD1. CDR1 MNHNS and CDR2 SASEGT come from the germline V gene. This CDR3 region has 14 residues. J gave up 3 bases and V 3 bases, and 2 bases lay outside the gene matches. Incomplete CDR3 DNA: TGTGCCAGCAGTGAGGACAGGTTCAATCAGCCC. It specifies CASSEDRFNQP. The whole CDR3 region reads CASSEDRFNQPQHF.

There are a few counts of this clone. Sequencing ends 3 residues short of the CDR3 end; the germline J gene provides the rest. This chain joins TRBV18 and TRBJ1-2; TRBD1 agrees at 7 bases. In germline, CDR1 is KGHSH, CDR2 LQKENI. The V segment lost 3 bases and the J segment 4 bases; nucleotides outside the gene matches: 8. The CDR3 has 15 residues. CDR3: CASSPTGQTGYGYTF. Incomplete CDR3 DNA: TGTGCCAGCTCACCGACGGGACAGACCGGCTATGGC. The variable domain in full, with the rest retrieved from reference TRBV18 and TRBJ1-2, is NAGVMQNPRHLVRRRGQEARLRCSPMKGHSHVYWYRQLPEEGLKFMVYLQKENIIDESGMPKERFSAEFPKEGPSILRIQQVVRGDSAAYFCASSPTGQTGYGYTFGSGTRLTVV.

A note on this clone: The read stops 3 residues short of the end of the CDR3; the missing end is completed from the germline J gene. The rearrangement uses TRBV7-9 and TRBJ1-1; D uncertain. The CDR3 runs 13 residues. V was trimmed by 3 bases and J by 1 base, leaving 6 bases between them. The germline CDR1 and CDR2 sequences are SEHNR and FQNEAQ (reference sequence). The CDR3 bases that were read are TGTGCCAGCAGCTTTCCGGGGAACACTGAA. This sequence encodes CASSFPGNTE. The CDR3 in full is CASSFPGNTEAFF.

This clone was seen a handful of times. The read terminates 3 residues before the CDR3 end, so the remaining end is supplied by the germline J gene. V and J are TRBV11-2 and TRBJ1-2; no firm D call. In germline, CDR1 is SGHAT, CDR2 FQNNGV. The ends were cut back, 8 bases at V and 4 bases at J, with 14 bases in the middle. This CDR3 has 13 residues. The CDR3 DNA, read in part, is TGTGCCAGCGGAGCCGGGTCTACCTATGGC. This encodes CASGAGSTYG. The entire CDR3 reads CASGAGSTYGYTF.

The CDR3 sequence is CASSSGGNRDTQYF. The sequenced CDR3 bases are TGTGCCAGCAGCTCCGGGGGGAATAGGGATACG. V and J are TRBV7-6 and TRBJ2-3; 7 bases are a match to TRBD2. With the read ending 3 residues before the CDR3 end, the germline J gene is used to fill in that end. Unmatched junction bases numbered 7, after V lost 4 bases and J lost 6 bases. Germline V CDR1 and CDR2: SGHVS, FNYEAQ. The CDR3 runs to 14 residues.

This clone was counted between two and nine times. Partial CDR3 DNA: TGTGCCAGCAGTGAAAGGGGACACCTAAACTATGGC. This translates into CASSERGHLNYG. The full CDR3 sequence reads CASSERGHLNYGYTF. The gene calls are TRBV6-1 and TRBJ1-2, with a weak D call TRBD1 (6 bases). The CDR3 end lies 3 residues beyond the end of the read and is filled in from the germline J gene. Trimming stripped 2 bases from V and 2 bases from J, with 12 bases between. Germline V gene data show CDR1 as MNHNS and CDR2 as SASEGT. This CDR3 contains 15 residues.